This T cell receptor beta chain stems from a study of identical twins. Study outcomes and limitations: Alpha sequences out of frame and shared by twins had excess low generation probability. Because invariant MAIT and iNKT cells could be present, zero-insertion analyses could be partly confounded.

Via MiXCR, TCRdb re-called the 5' RACE reads, giving one row per CDR3 protein. This sample yields about 220,000 distinct CDR3 sequences, of which less than 10% are seen a single time; over 4.5% belongs to the top ten. This clonotype was detected ten times or more. Its antigen is undetermined. Sequenced material: memory (CD45RO+) T cells sorted from blood. This sequence was found in a woman in her late teens or twenties in good health.

This CDR3 reads CASSLVAGDYNEQFF. The CDR3 DNA is TGTGCCAGCAGTTTAGTAGCGGGGGACTACAATGAGCAGTTCTTC. The chain employs TRBV12-3 or TRBV12-4 and TRBJ2-1, with 9 bases matching TRBD2. This CDR3 spans 15 amino acids. Trimming cost V 1 base and J 3 bases; bases outside gene matches: 1.